This TCR beta chain was captured in a study of Graves' ophthalmopathy and Graves' hyperthyroidism (dated 2018 in TCRdb). Looking at the study overall: Peripheral blood samples were taken at the time of initial diagnosis, before any treatment was given. T-cell repertoires of thyroid tissue and blood were compared in six or seven hyperthyroidism patients. TCR beta repertoire signatures were used to distinguish Graves' ophthalmopathy from Graves' hyperthyroidism and to predict progression to ophthalmopathy. In total, around 130 blood samples were TCR-sequenced: 43 ophthalmopathy, approximately 80 hyperthyroidism and some 17 hyperthyroidism-to-ophthalmopathy patients. For independent validation, a separate cohort was made up of 18 to 20 hyperthyroidism patients plus 17 patients who later progressed from hyperthyroidism to ophthalmopathy. To explore V-J signatures distinguishing ophthalmopathy from hyperthyroidism, a discovery set of about a hundred patients (around 42 ophthalmopathy, 55 to 60 stable hyperthyroidism) was enrolled. After sampling, hyperthyroidism patients received methimazole starting at 30 mg daily, and ophthalmopathy patients received high-dose intravenous methylprednisolone. Summary of the overall study and its limitations: In validation, the model predicted ophthalmopathy progression with 55% to 71% sensitivity and less than 80% specificity; roughly 12 predicted patients were CT-confirmed with GO in a median of roughly 6.8 months. Most of the expanded thyroid clonotypes with a frequency above 0.001 were also detected in blood, and it was suggested that the thyroid immune response may be reflected by blood repertoires. In cross-validation, the 13-signature model distinguished ophthalmopathy from stable hyperthyroidism with roughly 90% sensitivity and about 84% specificity, and in the test set the corresponding values were about 80% and 75%. No statistical method was used to predetermine the sample size, and group allocation was not hidden from the investigators.

For repertoire sequencing, TCR beta CDR3 regions were amplified from RNA transcripts. A first-round RT-PCR used HTBI primers with the Qiagen OneStep RT-PCR kit, followed by a second-round multiplex PCR, size selection and purification. Libraries were sequenced paired-end with 100 bp reads on an Illumina HiSeq2000. Under the source paper's analysis protocol: SOAPnuke was used to process the reads, throwing out any read that had adapters, had uncalled bases, had a mean Phred below 15, or lacked an exact constant-primer or identifier match. High-quality paired reads were merged with COPE v1.2.5. Each unique nucleotide sequence was defined as a clonotype, and clonotypes were aligned to IMGT TRB V, D and J references with MiTCR v1.1. The analysis was limited to V-J combinations with a frequency above 0.0001, which together covered 99% to 99.2% of repertoires. A TCR clonal expansion and chaos score per V-J combination was defined as the ratio of F50 clonal expansion to chaos observed in the TCRdist matrix. Welch's t-statistics and random forest were used to narrow the features down to more than 10 V-J combinations, which were then fed into a naive Bayes classifier. The similarity between thyroid and blood repertoires was quantified using the Morisita-Horn index. TCRdb reprocessed the public reads (quality trimming at Q25 with fastp, clone calling with MiXCR) and kept in-frame beta chains. Duplicate CDR3 protein sequences are folded into a single record with the most common DNA and genes. The V and J calls reflect TCRdb's pipeline rather than the authors' work. In this sample the table shows 500,000 to 800,000 distinct CDR3 sequences, roughly 39% of which occur a single time. The ten top clones hold 3% to 3.5% of the sample.

Inclusive of the bounding cysteine and phenylalanine, the CDR3 is 12 residues long. The only DNA kept is the CDR3, 36 bases in frame from the first base. A distance of 7 bases separates the germline ends of V and J, which lose 7 bases and 1 base respectively. From the germline V gene, CDR1 is LGHNT and CDR2 is FRNRAP. This clonotype occurred a few times. The antigen this receptor binds is unknown. Base qualities are not provided; no much larger clone lies one nucleotide away. Patients with ophthalmopathy had moderately to severely active disease, with a Clinical Activity Score of 3 or more, a NOSPECS grade of 4 or more, and a disease duration of less than 3 months. Patients with other autoimmune diseases, uncontrolled infections, pregnancy or lactation were excluded from the study. Clinical symptoms, serum thyroxine, TRAb, thyroid ultrasound and orbital computed tomography were used for diagnosis. Ficoll-Paque density gradient centrifugation was used to isolate PBMCs from about 10 ml of fresh peripheral blood. Total RNA was extracted using Trizol reagent, and RNA quality was checked on an Agilent 2100 Bioanalyzer.

The sample was peripheral blood. The source of this sequence is an adult man with Graves' ophthalmopathy. Recombination joined TRBV12-5 with TRBJ1-1, with the D gene not confidently named. The CDR3 region reads CASALGNTEAFF. The DNA sequence reads TGTGCTAGTGCCCTGGGGAACACTGAAGCTTTCTTT.